The T cell receptor (beta chain) under discussion was sequenced for a study of T cells in Graves' hyperthyroidism and ophthalmopathy. This clonotype was seen many times. Its antigen is not known. The source material, RNA transcripts, was used to amplify TCR beta CDR3 regions. An initial round of RT-PCR targeting the TCR CDR3 relied on the HTBI primer set. TCRdb fed the multiplex PCR reads into MiXCR, producing one record per CDR3 protein. There are 350,000 to 400,000 distinct CDR3 sequences in the sample; 14% to 15% occur only once, and approximately 32% lies in the top ten. V lost 0 bases and J 3 bases, leaving 8 bases between the germline ends. Per germline, CDR1 SGHTA and CDR2 FQGTGA. CDR3 length: 14 amino acids. Hyperthyroidism, newly diagnosed and lasting under 2 months, affected patients aged 18 to 65. Investigators excluded patients with uncontrolled infection, other autoimmune disease, pregnancy or lactation. Diagnoses rested on clinical symptoms, serum thyroxine and TRAb, thyroid ultrasound and orbital computed tomography.

Findings and caveats of the study: Most clonotypes that expanded in the thyroid above 0.001 also showed up in blood.

Sequencing was performed on blood. This TCR was recovered from a woman in her 30s with Graves' hyperthyroidism. The chain joins TRBV7-3 to TRBJ1-1, with a possible D match to TRBD1 (5 bases). The CDR3 loop is CASSLTAGHTEAFF. CDR3 nucleotide sequence: TGTGCCAGCAGCTTAACCGCAGGGCACACTGAAGCTTTCTTT.